Listed below are T cell receptor beta chains from one sample, sequenced in a study of cytomegalovirus exposure and HLA in healthy donors. Sequencing used immunoSEQ multiplex PCR; TCRdb keeps in-frame clones, though not all of them. The sample holds approximately 170,000 clones; around 68% are singletons and the top ten take 1.5%. Sequences were obtained from PBMCs. The receptors stem from a girl between 5 and 17 years old in good health and CMV-seronegative. Both conserved end residues are part of each CDR3. The D gene is left open where the match is weak. Expanded clones are given a class, and other clones once, few, many or no size at all.

size | D | J | V | DNA | CDR3
few | . | TRBJ2-7 | TRBV5-1 | TGCGCCAGCAGCTTGCAGGTCTCCTACGAGCAGTACTTC | CASSLQVSYEQYF
many | . | TRBJ1-5 | TRBV7-2 | TGTGCCAGCAGCCCCCGGGGGTTTCAGCCCCAGCATTTT | CASSPRGFQPQHF
. | . | TRBJ2-7 | TRBV18 | TGTGCCAGCTCACCGGTCCCACAGGGTCTCTACGAGCAGTACTTC | CASSPVPQGLYEQYF
. | . | TRBJ2-5 | TRBV5-4 | TGTGCCAGCAGCTTGGGCCCAGGGGCCCCACCCGACCAAGAGACCCAGTACTTC | CASSLGPGAPPDQETQYF
. | TRBD1 | TRBJ2-7 | TRBV29-1 | TGCAGCGTTGACCAAGTGGGGACAGGGAGCTCCTACGAGCAGTACTTC | CSVDQVGTGSSYEQYF
few | . | TRBJ1-6 | TRBV4-1 | TGCGCCAGCAGCCACTTCAATTCACCCCTCCACTTT | CASSHFNSPLHF
. | TRBD1 | TRBJ1-1 | TRBV5-1 | TGCGCCAGCAGCTTGACGGGACAGCACACTGAAGCTTTCTTT | CASSLTGQHTEAFF
few | TRBD1 | TRBJ2-7 | TRBV2 | TGTGCCAGCAGTGAGGGCCCGGGACAGATCCTAACCTACGAGCAGTACTTC | CASSEGPGQILTYEQYF
. | . | TRBJ1-6 | TRBV30 | TGTGCCTGGAGTGTAAGGGGAAACCCGCTCCTCCACTTT | CAWSVRGNPLLHF
. | . | TRBJ1-1 | TRBV28 | TGTGCCAGCAGTATCCGACCCGGGGGAATTGGGGCTGAAGCTTTCTTT | CASSIRPGGIGAEAFF
. | TRBD1 | TRBJ2-7 | TRBV11-3 | TGTGCCAGCAGCTCGACAGGGTTAGTCTACGAGCAGTACTTC | CASSSTGLVYEQYF
few | . | TRBJ1-2 | TRBV29-1 | TGCAGCGTTGGGAAAGCGGGCTATGGCTACACCTTC | CSVGKAGYGYTF
. | . | TRBJ2-1 | TRBV6-5 | TGTGCCAGCAGTAAAACCTCGACGGGTGAGCAGTTCTTC | CASSKTSTGEQFF
. | TRBD2 | TRBJ2-2 | TRBV19 | TGTGCCAGTAGTCTTTCCCTAGCGGGGGGGCTTACCGGGGAGCTGTTTTTT | CASSLSLAGGLTGELFF
. | . | TRBJ1-2 | TRBV28 | TGTGCCAGCAGGGCCTTAGGCTACACCTTC | CASRALGYTF
once | TRBD1 | TRBJ2-7 | TRBV4-1 | TGCGCCAGCAGCCAGCAGGGGGCCTACGAGCAGTACTTC | CASSQQGAYEQYF
few | . | TRBJ1-2 | TRBV14 | TGTGCCAGCAGCCAAGGAAACGAAAATCTCAGGGGCTACACCTTC | CASSQGNENLRGYTF
. | TRBD2 | TRBJ2-3 | TRBV25-1 | TGTGCCAGCAGTGAATTGGTTAGCGGGGGCTCAGATACGCAGTATTTT | CASSELVSGGSDTQYF
. | TRBD2 | TRBJ2-5 | TRBV9 | TGTGCCAGCAGCGGGGGGCGGGGGGTAAGGGAGACCCAGTACTTC | CASSGGRGVRETQYF
few | TRBD1 | TRBJ2-7 | TRBV19 | TGTGCCAGTAGTCCCCGGACAGGGGTCCTCCCCTACGAGCAGTACTTC | CASSPRTGVLPYEQYF
. | TRBD2 | TRBJ2-1 | TRBV12-5 | TGTGCTAGTGGCCCAAGCGGGGGCTCCTACAATGAGCAGTTCTTC | CASGPSGGSYNEQFF
. | . | TRBJ2-1 | TRBV5-1 | TGCGCCAGCAGCTTCCTAACCGGGACTCCTCCGAATGAGCAGTTCTTC | CASSFLTGTPPNEQFF
few | . | TRBJ1-1 | TRBV2 | TGTGCCAGCAGTGTTCTGGCAGGGGACACTGAAGCTTTCTTT | CASSVLAGDTEAFF
. | TRBD1 | TRBJ1-2 | TRBV4-1 | TGCGCCAGCAGCCATGGACCCCACAGGGGGTATGGCTATGGCTACACCTTC | CASSHGPHRGYGYGYTF
. | . | TRBJ2-3 | TRBV6-1 | TGTGCCAGCAGTGAATCCCTAGCTGCGGATACGCAGTATTTT | CASSESLAADTQYF
. | . | TRBJ2-1 | TRBV29-1 | TGCAGCGTTGAAGCTAGTGGGGGGTGGGGACTGAGCAGGTTATTCAATGAGCAGTTCTTC | CSVEASGGWGLSRLFNEQFF
. | . | TRBJ1-5 | TRBV29-1 | TGCAGCGTTGTTGGGGGGGCAGTCGATCAGCCCCAGCATTTT | CSVVGGAVDQPQHF
. | . | TRBJ1-5 | TRBV5-1 | TGCGCCACCCCCGACTGGCGGGGGAGAGTCAATCAGCCCCAGCATTTT | CATPDWRGRVNQPQHF
. | TRBD2 | TRBJ2-3 | TRBV5-1 | TGCGCCAGCAGCTTGAAACTCAATAGCGGGGGTTCAGATACGCAGTATTTT | CASSLKLNSGGSDTQYF
. | . | TRBJ2-7 | TRBV4-2 | TGTGCCAGCAGCCGCCCGGGGAGCGAGCAGTACTTC | CASSRPGSEQYF
. | . | TRBJ1-4 | TRBV7-9 | TGTGCCAGCAGCTTAGATCTCAGGGCTTCTAATGAAAAACTGTTTTTT | CASSLDLRASNEKLFF
few | . | TRBJ1-6 | TRBV6-1 | TGTGCCAGCAGAAATTCCCGGGGGAATTCACCCCTCCACTTT | CASRNSRGNSPLHF
. | . | TRBJ1-1 | TRBV7-9 | TGTGCCAGCAGCTTAAAGGGGTCGAACACTGAAGCTTTCTTT | CASSLKGSNTEAFF
. | . | TRBJ1-2 | TRBV6-5 | TGTGCCAGCAGTTACTCCAGGGGTAACTATGGCTACACCTTC | CASSYSRGNYGYTF
. | . | TRBJ2-7 | TRBV14 | TGTGCCAGCAGCCAGGGGGCCACCTACGAGCAGTACTTC | CASSQGATYEQYF
once | . | TRBJ2-1 | TRBV6-5 | TGTGCCAGCAGTTCAATGACAATTGAGGGCTACAATGAGCAGTTCTTC | CASSSMTIEGYNEQFF
. | . | TRBJ1-1 | TRBV5-1 | TGCGCCAGCAGCCTACATCAGGGTACGACTGAAGCTTTCTTT | CASSLHQGTTEAFF
few | TRBD1 | TRBJ2-2 | TRBV5-8 | TGTGCCAGCAGCTCGGGACAGGGGTCAATGGAGGACACCGGGGAGCTGTTTTTT | CASSSGQGSMEDTGELFF
. | TRBD2 | TRBJ2-7 | TRBV13 | TGTGCCAGCAGCTTAGCGCTCGGGACTAGCGGGGGACACGAGCAGTACTTC | CASSLALGTSGGHEQYF
. | TRBD1 | TRBJ1-6 | TRBV6-1 | TGTGCCAGCAGCTTACAGGGGGATAATTCACCCCTCCACTTT | CASSLQGDNSPLHF
. | . | TRBJ1-6 | TRBV6-1 | TGTGCCAGCACTCCCACTGACGGAGTTAATTCACCCCTCCACTTT | CASTPTDGVNSPLHF
. | TRBD1 | TRBJ1-1 | TRBV7-9 | TGTGCCAGCAGGGGGACAGGGATGAATACTGAAGCTTTCTTT | CASRGTGMNTEAFF
. | TRBD1 | TRBJ1-4 | TRBV7-6 | TGTGCCAGCAGCACAGGACAGGGGCTCTCAACTAATGAAAAACTGTTTTTT | CASSTGQGLSTNEKLFF
. | TRBD1 | TRBJ1-1 | TRBV10-3 | TGTGCCATCAGTGATCACTCGAGGACAGGGACAACTGAAGCTTTCTTT | CAISDHSRTGTTEAFF
. | . | TRBJ1-6 | TRBV28 | TGTGCCACCACCGACAAGGCGCATAATTCACCCCTCCACTTT | CATTDKAHNSPLHF
. | TRBD1 | TRBJ1-2 | TRBV7-9 | TGTGCCAGCAGCCCTACCACGGGGACAGTCTATGGCTACACCTTC | CASSPTTGTVYGYTF
few | . | TRBJ1-4 | TRBV7-9 | TGTGCCAGCAGCTCGGTTGCAACTAATGAAAAACTGTTTTTT | CASSSVATNEKLFF
. | . | TRBJ2-1 | TRBV14 | TGTGCCAGCAGTCCTTCCTTTAATGAGCAGTTCTTC | CASSPSFNEQFF
. | TRBD1 | TRBJ1-5 | TRBV19 | TGTGCCAGTAGTATGAGGGACAGGTGGCCCTCCCATCAGCCCCAGCATTTT | CASSMRDRWPSHQPQHF
. | TRBD1 | TRBJ1-5 | TRBV15 | TGTGCCACCAGCAGAGTCCCAGGGACAGGTGGCCGCAATCAGCCCCAGCATTTT | CATSRVPGTGGRNQPQHF
once | TRBD1 | TRBJ2-2 | TRBV6-1 | TGTGCCAGCAGTCAGGGGGTCGGGGAGCTGTTTTTT | CASSQGVGELFF
. | TRBD2 | TRBJ2-1 | TRBV7-6 | TGTGCCAGCAGCTTAGGTAGCGGGGGGCTCTCAGACAATGAGCAGTTCTTC | CASSLGSGGLSDNEQFF
few | . | TRBJ2-1 | TRBV6-1 | TGTGCCATATCAAGGACATACGGTGTCAATGAGCAGTTCTTC | CAISRTYGVNEQFF
. | . | TRBJ1-3 | TRBV5-6 | TGTGCCAGCAAAAGGTGGGAGGCTGGAAACACCATATATTTT | CASKRWEAGNTIYF
. | . | TRBJ2-1 | TRBV2 | TGTGCCAGCAGTGAAGCGGCCGGGTATGAGCAGTTCTTC | CASSEAAGYEQFF
. | . | TRBJ1-1 | TRBV7-9 | TGTGCCAGCAGCTTAGAGGAGGGGATGAACACTGAAGCTTTCTTT | CASSLEEGMNTEAFF
few | TRBD1 | TRBJ2-7 | TRBV5-4 | TGTGCCAGCAGCTGGGACAGCTACGAGCAGTACTTC | CASSWDSYEQYF
. | TRBD1 | TRBJ2-7 | TRBV5-1 | TGCGCCAGCAGCCCGACAGGGGGAGGCTACGAGCAGTACTTC | CASSPTGGGYEQYF
. | . | TRBJ1-2 | TRBV25-1 | TGTGCCAGCAGGGCAGGGTATGGCTACACCTTC | CASRAGYGYTF